This TCR beta chain was sequenced for a study of cytomegalovirus exposure and HLA in healthy donors. The PCR contained 60 Vbeta and 13 Jbeta primers. Study processing details: Unique TCR beta chains numbered approximately 80 million in a later analysis, with roughly 9.9 million shared. Only in-frame clones appear in the TCRdb table, and some are missing; sequencing was by immunoSEQ multiplex PCR. That table gives V, J and clone size, and the DNA gave D and trimming. Among some 150,000 clones listed, 77% were seen once. Healthy bone marrow donors supplied every sample. The CDR3 runs to 13 residues. The germline CDR1 and CDR2 sequences are SGDLS and YYNGEE. Deletions cut 2 bases from V and 6 bases from J, with 12 bases between.

This chain links TRBV9 with TRBJ2-7; a possible D gene is TRBD1 (5 bases). The clonotype originates from a male donor in good health and CMV-seronegative. Material for sequencing was PBMCs. CDR3: CASSVTGITEQYF. The CDR3 DNA reads as TGTGCCAGCAGCGTCACAGGTATCACCGAGCAGTACTTC.